This TCR beta chain was sequenced in a study of a mutant IDH1 vaccine in newly diagnosed glioma. Study as a whole: Treated patients were roughly 62% male, about 40% female, mean age around 40 years.

CDR3 length equals 14 residues. The V gene's germline CDR1 is SEHNR and CDR2 FQNEAQ (reference sequence). V gave up 7 bases and J gave up 3 bases, with 15 bases separating them. Time point indicated: week 47, end of study. Every single dose of the vaccine, 300 ug of mutant IDH1 20-mer peptide, came with topical imiquimod. Here immunoSEQ multiplex PCR was the method, and the copy in TCRdb shows in-frame clones only, minus some. Counted here are tens of thousands of clones, about three quarters occurring once; the ten biggest clones make up about 4.9%. Concerning this clone: Antigen specificity is unknown.

The chain combines TRBV7-9 with TRBJ1-1, with D perhaps TRBD1 (5 bases). The specimen comprised PBMCs, sampled from a glioma patient whose treatment included an IDH1 peptide vaccine. The receptor was isolated from a woman between 40 and 50 years old with glioma. Some clones in this sample may be carry-over from other donors' samples. The CDR3 reads CASTLRDGDTEAFF. The CDR3, as DNA: TGTGCCAGCACCCTCCGGGACGGGGACACTGAAGCTTTCTTT. Full variable domain (rest looked up from reference TRBV7-9 and TRBJ1-1): DTGVSQNPRHKITKRGQNVTFRCDPISEHNRLYWYRQTLGQGPEFLTYFQNEAQLEKSRLLSDRFSAERPKGSFSTLEIQRTEQGDSAMYLCASTLRDGDTEAFFGQGTRLTVV.